This T cell receptor beta chain derives from a study of cytomegalovirus exposure and HLA in healthy donors. Study findings and constraints: A few chains tied to CMV proved CMV antigen-specific in vitro.

The germline gives CDR1 LNHDA, CDR2 SQIVND (reference sequence). The CDR3 consists of 15 residues. V was trimmed by 3 bases and J by 0 bases, leaving 12 bases between them. Details on this clone: Its antigen is as yet unknown.

TCRdb's copy holds only in-frame clones and misses some; the assay was immunoSEQ multiplex PCR. Here the sample spans 150,000 to 250,000 clones, about 79% being singletons. The clonotype originates from a woman aged 30 to 39 in good health and CMV-seropositive. The J gene is TRBJ2-7, the V gene TRBV19, with D possibly being TRBD2 (5 bases). Material: PBMCs. The CDR3 region has the DNA TGTGCCAGTAGTATCTCCGGTACTAGCTCCTACGAGCAGTACTTC. It is translated as CASSISGTSSYEQYF.